This TCR beta chain was sequenced in a study of massively parallel sequencing of T cell beta chains (dated by TCRdb to between 2009 and 2010). Regarding the research as a whole: The study profiled human TCR beta CDR3 diversity in peripheral blood using 5'-RACE, Illumina short-read sequencing and a dedicated short-read assembly strategy. General study outcomes and caveats: Since the RNA was pooled from many donors, the results capture clonotype abundance averaged across the population rather than the repertoire of any individual. Usage of TRBV genes spanned from under 0.013% for TRBV17 up to roughly 25% for TRBV20-1, while TRBJ usage spanned from 1.6% for TRBJ2-6 up to roughly 17% for TRBJ2-1. The reported gene usage frequencies may have been skewed by preferential PCR amplification of some TRBV and TRBJ sequences. CDR3 beta lengths ranging from 21 to 81 nucleotides were observed, with a peak at 45 nucleotides. By subsampling, clonotype counts were shown to rise linearly with read number, indicating that sequencing depth was far from saturation. Among 30,000 to 35,000 distinct clonotypes, single-copy clonotypes made up approximately 70% of clonotypes but only around a fifth of assemblies. A unique TRBV gene could be assigned to only about 23,000 (roughly 70%) of the clonotypes. Most clonotypes (about 70% of the roughly 35,000) were supported by a single sequence read, which could in principle inflate apparent diversity.

Counted from cysteine to phenylalanine, this CDR3 has 12 amino acids. The retained sequence is limited to the CDR3, 36 bases, with the frame set at the first base. CDR1 and CDR2 (SQVTM, ANQGSEA) derive from the germline V gene. Relative to germline, V is 5 bases shorter and J is 1 base shorter, with 8 bases between their ends. Sequencer: Illumina Genome Analyzer II. Two rounds of nested PCR with TRBC1/TRBC2-specific primers yielded a RACE product of about 520 bp, which was gel-purified. A TRBC-specific primer and a template-switching oligonucleotide were used to make first-strand cDNA, with the template-switching oligonucleotide providing a 5' anchor for RACE. Since the RACE amplicon was too long to sequence directly with short reads, the amplicon was concatemerized by ligation and then sheared by sonication. PAGE was used to isolate a size fraction of 100 to 300 bp, and that fraction then underwent shotgun sequencing on the Illumina platform. Separate runs on an Illumina GAII yielded 18.8 million 36-nt reads and 21.7 million 50-nt single-end reads. As for the original processing: iSSAKE, run with parameters -m 15, -o 2 and -r 0.7, was used to assemble the pooled roughly 41 million reads. Seeds for the de novo CDR3 beta assemblies came from reads aligning to the ends of Ensembl TRBV gene predictions that carried unmatched junctional bases. Rather than raw read depth, the number of matching assembled contigs was used to estimate clonotype abundance. Of the assembled clonotypes, some 2,100 (roughly 5.9%) were found to have in-frame stop codons and were removed, so that approximately 35,000 productive clonotypes were retained. Of the 310 or so unique TCR sequences obtained by Sanger sequencing of cloned RACE products, approximately 70% were also present in the Illumina assembly. Using fastp at Q25 and MiXCR, TCRdb reprocessed the public reads and kept productive beta chains. For every CDR3 protein sequence, its rows merge into one entry that carries the most common genes and DNA. TCRdb's processing, not the study's, gives the V and J calls here. The sample contains 4,000 to 4,500 distinct CDR3 sequences, around 40% of them found a single time. The ten largest make up less than 3.5% of the sample.

There are a few counts of this clonotype. Its antigen is unknown. The input lacks base qualities; no much larger clone sits a single base away. The donor pool was composed of 380 males and 170 females, all aged roughly 18 to 40 years. From 150 to 200 liters of pooled peripheral blood, peripheral leukocyte polyA+ RNA was isolated. A commercial mRNA preparation from normal human peripheral blood leukocytes pooled from fewer than 600 individuals was used as the starting material. The chain is assembled from TRBV29-1 and TRBJ2-5, with no D gene named confidently. Input material: commercial RNA from peripheral blood pooled from many donors. The origin of this receptor is a pool of human donors in good health; the sample was commercial RNA pooled from many donors. Here is the DNA: TGCAGCGTTTCGGCAGCCCAAGAGACCCAGTACTTC. It encodes CSVSAAQETQYF.